The clone carrying this T cell receptor (beta chain) has more than one count but fewer than ten. The CDR3 consists of 15 residues. Trimming stripped 3 bases from V and 2 bases from J, with 15 bases between. The germline V gene encodes CDR1 SGDLS and CDR2 YYNGEE. This sample was taken from a study of patients and donors after allogeneic stem cell transplantation. TCRdb reanalysed the RT-PCR reads using MiXCR and keeps one entry per CDR3 protein. This sample has 410,000 or so distinct CDR3 sequences, with 16% found just once. Sequencing was performed on blood, either unsorted or a sorted T cell fraction (not recorded which). This receptor was obtained from a human donor who was either an allogeneic HSCT recipient or a stem cell or donor lymphocyte infusion donor (not recorded which). It is not recorded whose cells these are; they may come from a transplant donor. This rearrangement joins TRBV9 to TRBJ2-7; D possibly corresponds to TRBD1 (5 bases). This chain's CDR3 is CASSGSGVGAYEQYF. For the CDR3, the DNA is TGTGCCAGCAGCGGTTCGGGTGTAGGGGCCTACGAGCAGTACTTC. Full variable domain (rest looked up from reference TRBV9 and TRBJ2-7): DSGVTQTPKHLITATGQRVTLRCSPRSGDLSVYWYQQSLDQGLQFLIQYYNGEERAKGNILERFSAQQFPDLHSELNLSSLELGDSALYFCASSGSGVGAYEQYFGPGTRLTVT.